This T cell receptor beta chain came from a study of blood T cell repertoires in COVID-19. Study overall: There were acute and convalescent COVID-19 samples, and they came from the United States, Italy and Spain.

CDR3 length: 13 amino acids. Trimming took 6 bases from V and 7 from J; bases not matched to a gene: 8. Here immunoSEQ multiplex PCR was the method, and the copy in TCRdb shows in-frame clones only, minus some. The table has 180,000 or so clones, about 87% seen once. This sequence originates from a woman aged 25 to 39 with acute or convalescent COVID-19. The sequenced sample consisted of peripheral blood. V and J are TRBV12-3 or TRBV12-4 and TRBJ1-2; 7 nucleotides agree with TRBD1. Here the CDR3 DNA reads TGTGCCAGCAGCCCGACAGGGCTTAGTGGCTACACCTTC. Protein: CASSPTGLSGYTF.